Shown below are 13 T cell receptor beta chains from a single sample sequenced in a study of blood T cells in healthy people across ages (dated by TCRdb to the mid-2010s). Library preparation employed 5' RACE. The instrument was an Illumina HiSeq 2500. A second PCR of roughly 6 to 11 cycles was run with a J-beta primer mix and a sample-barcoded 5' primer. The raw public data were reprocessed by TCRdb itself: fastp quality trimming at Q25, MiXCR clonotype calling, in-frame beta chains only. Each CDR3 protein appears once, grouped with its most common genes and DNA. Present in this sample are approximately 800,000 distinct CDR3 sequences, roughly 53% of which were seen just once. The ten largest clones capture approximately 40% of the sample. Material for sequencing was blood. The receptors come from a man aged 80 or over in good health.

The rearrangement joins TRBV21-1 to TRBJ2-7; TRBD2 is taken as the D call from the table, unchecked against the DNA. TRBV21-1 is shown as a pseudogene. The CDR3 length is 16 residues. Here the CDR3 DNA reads TGTGCCAGCAGCAGGGGGGCTAGCGGGTTCTCCTACGAGCAGTACTTC. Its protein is CASSRGASGFSYEQYF.

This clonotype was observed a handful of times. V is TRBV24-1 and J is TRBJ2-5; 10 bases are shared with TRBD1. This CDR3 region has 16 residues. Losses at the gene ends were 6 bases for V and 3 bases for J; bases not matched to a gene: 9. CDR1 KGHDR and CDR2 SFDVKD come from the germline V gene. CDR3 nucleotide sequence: TGTGCCACCAGTCCGCTCGGGACAGGGGAAGAAGAGACCCAGTACTTC. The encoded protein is CATSPLGTGEEETQYF.

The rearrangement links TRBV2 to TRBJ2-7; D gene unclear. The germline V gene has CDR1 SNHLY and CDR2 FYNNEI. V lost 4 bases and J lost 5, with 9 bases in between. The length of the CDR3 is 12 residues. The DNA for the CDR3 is TGTGCCAGCAGTGCAGAGGTAGACGAGCAGTACTTC. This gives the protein CASSAEVDEQYF.

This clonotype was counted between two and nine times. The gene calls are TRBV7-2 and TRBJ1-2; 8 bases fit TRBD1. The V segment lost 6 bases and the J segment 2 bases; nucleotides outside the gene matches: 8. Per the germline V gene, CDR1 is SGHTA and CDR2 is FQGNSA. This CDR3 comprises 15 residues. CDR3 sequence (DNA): TGTGCCAGCAGTCAGATGCAGGGGGCGAACTATGGCTACACCTTC. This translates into CASSQMQGANYGYTF.

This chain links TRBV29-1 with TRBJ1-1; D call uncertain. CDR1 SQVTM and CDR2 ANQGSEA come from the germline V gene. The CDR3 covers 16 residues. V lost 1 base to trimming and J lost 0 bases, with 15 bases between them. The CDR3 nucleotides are TGCAGCGTTGAAGTTCGAGGCCGGTGGATGAACACTGAAGCTTTCTTT. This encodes CSVEVRGRWMNTEAFF.

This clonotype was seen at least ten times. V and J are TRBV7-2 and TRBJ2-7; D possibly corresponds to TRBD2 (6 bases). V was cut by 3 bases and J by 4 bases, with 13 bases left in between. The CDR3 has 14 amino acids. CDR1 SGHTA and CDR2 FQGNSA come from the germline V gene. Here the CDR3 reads CASSFRQGGYEQYF. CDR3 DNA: TGTGCCAGCAGCTTTAGGCAGGGAGGATACGAGCAGTACTTC.

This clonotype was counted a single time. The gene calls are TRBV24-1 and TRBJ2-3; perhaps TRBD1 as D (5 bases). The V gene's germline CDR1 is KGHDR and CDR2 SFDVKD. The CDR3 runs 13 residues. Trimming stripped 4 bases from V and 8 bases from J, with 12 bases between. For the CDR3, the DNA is TGTGCCACCAGTGAGTACGACAGAGCTACGCAGTATTTT. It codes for CATSEYDRATQYF.

Here the CDR3 reads CSAAEGTAKNIQYF. In nucleotides, the CDR3 is TGCAGTGCTGCAGAGGGGACAGCCAAAAACATTCAGTACTTC. The V call is TRBV20-1, the J call TRBJ2-4; D assignment may be TRBD1 or TRBD2 (5 bases each). The V gene lost 5 bases and the J gene lost 0 bases, with 11 bases spanning the gap. The germline CDR1 and CDR2 sequences are DFQATT and SNEGSKA (reference sequence). The CDR3 totals 14 residues.

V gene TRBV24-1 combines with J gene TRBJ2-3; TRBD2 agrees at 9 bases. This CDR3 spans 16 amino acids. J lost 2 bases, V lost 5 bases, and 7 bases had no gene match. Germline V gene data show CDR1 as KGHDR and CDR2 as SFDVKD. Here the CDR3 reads CATSGNSGGFTDTQYF. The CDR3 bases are TGTGCCACCAGTGGCAACAGCGGGGGGTTCACAGATACGCAGTATTTT.

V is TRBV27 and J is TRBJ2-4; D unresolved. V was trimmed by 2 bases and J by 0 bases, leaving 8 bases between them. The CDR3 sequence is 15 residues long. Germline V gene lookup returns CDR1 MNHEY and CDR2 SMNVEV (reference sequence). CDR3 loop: CASSLAQLAKNIQYF. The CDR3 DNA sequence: TGTGCCAGCAGTTTAGCCCAACTAGCCAAAAACATTCAGTACTTC.

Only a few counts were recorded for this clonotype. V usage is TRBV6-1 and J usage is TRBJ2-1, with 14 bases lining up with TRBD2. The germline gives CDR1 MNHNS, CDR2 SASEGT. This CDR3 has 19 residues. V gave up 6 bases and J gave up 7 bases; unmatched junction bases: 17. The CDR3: CASSFSGTSGSSMLNEQFF. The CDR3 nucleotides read TGTGCCAGCAGCTTCAGCGGGACTAGCGGGAGTAGTATGTTAAATGAGCAGTTCTTC.

As DNA, the CDR3 is TGCAGCGGGAGCAGGGGGTCGGTGAACACTGAAGCTTTCTTT. It yields the protein CSGSRGSVNTEAFF. The rearrangement joins TRBV29-1 to TRBJ1-1; TRBD1 matches at 7 bases. CDR3 size: 14 residues. After removal of 7 bases from V and 0 bases from J, the junction contained 8 bases not matched to a gene. Germline V gene lookup returns CDR1 SQVTM and CDR2 ANQGSEA.

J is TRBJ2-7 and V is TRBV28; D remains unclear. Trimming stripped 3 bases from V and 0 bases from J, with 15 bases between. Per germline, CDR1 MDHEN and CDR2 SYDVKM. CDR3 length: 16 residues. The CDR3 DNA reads TGTGCCAGCAGTTTCCCCCCGGGCGCAGGCTCCTACGAGCAGTACTTC. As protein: CASSFPPGAGSYEQYF.